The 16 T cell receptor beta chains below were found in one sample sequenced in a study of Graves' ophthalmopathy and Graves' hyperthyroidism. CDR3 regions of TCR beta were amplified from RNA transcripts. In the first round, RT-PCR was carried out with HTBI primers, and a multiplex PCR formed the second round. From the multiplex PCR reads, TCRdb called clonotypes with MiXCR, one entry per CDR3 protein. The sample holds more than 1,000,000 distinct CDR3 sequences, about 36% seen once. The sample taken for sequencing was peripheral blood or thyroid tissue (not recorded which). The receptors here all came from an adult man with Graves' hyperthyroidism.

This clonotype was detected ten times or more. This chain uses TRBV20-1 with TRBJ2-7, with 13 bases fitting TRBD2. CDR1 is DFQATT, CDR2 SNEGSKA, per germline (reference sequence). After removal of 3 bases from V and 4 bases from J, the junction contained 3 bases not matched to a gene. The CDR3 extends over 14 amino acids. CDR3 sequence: CSASRLAGGYEQYF. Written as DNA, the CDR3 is TGCAGTGCTAGTCGACTAGCGGGAGGTTACGAGCAGTACTTC.

Here the CDR3 reads CASSPPSNQETQYF. The CDR3 DNA reads as TGTGCCAGCTCACCACCGAGCAACCAAGAGACCCAGTACTTC. V usage is TRBV18 and J usage is TRBJ2-5; D is unresolved. Germline values: CDR1 KGHSH, CDR2 LQKENI. Between the trimmed V and J ends, which lost 0 bases and 0 bases, there was a span of 5 bases. This CDR3 has 14 residues.

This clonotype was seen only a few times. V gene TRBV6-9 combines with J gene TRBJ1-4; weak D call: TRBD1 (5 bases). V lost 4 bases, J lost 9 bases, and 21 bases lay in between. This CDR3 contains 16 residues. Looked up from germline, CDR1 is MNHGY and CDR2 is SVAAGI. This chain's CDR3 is CASSSPRGGGWKKLFF. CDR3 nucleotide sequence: TGTGCCAGCAGTTCCCCTCGGGGCGGTGGGTGGAAAAAACTGTTTTTT.

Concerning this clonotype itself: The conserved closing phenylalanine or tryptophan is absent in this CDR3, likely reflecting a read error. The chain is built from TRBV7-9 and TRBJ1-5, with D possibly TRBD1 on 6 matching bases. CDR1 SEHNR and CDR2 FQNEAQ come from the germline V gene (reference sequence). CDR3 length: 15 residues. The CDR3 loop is CAGSLATGPRQPQHC. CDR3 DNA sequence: TGTGCCGGCAGCTTAGCCACAGGGCCCCGTCAGCCCCAGCATTGT.

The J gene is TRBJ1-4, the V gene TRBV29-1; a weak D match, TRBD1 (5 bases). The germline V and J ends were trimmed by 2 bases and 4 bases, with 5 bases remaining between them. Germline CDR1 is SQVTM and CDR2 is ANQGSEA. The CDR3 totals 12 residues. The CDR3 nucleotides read TGCAGCGTTGAAACAGGTAATGAAAAACTGTTTTTT. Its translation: CSVETGNEKLFF.

CDR3 nucleotide sequence: TGCAGCGTTGATGTGACTATCGATGAGCAGTTCTTC. Its protein is CSVDVTIDEQFF. The V and J genes are TRBV29-1 and TRBJ2-1, with D tentatively TRBD2 (5 bases). Germline CDR1 reads SQVTM; CDR2 reads ANQGSEA. Trimming took off 3 bases at V and 8 bases at J, with 11 bases between the two ends. This CDR3 is built from 12 residues.

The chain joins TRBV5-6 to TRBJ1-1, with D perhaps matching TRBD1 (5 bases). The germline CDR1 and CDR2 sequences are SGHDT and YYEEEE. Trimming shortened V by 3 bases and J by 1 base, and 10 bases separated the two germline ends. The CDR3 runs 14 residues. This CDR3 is CASSWGTENTEAFF. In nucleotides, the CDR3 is TGTGCCAGCAGCTGGGGCACAGAGAACACTGAAGCTTTCTTT.

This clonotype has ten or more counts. The CDR3 sequence is CASSLTSSESGANVLTF. For the CDR3, the DNA is TGTGCCAGCAGCTTAACGTCCTCGGAGTCTGGGGCCAACGTCCTGACTTTC. The chain employs TRBV7-3 and TRBJ2-6; no firm D call. The CDR3 length is 17 residues. CDR1 SGHTA and CDR2 FQGTGA come from the germline V gene. V gave up 0 bases and J gave up 1 base, with 10 bases separating them.

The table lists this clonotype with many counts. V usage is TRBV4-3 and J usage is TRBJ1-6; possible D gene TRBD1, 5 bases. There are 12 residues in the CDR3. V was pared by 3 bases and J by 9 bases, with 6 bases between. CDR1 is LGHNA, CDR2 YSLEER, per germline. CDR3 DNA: TGCGCCAGCAGCCAGAGGGGTTCACCCCTCCACTTT. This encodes CASSQRGSPLHF.

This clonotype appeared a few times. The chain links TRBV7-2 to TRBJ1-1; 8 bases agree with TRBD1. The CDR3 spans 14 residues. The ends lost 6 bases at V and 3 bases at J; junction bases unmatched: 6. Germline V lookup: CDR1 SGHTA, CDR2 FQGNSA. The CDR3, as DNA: TGTGCCAGCAGATGGGACAGGCGGGACACTGAAGCTTTCTTT. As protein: CASRWDRRDTEAFF.

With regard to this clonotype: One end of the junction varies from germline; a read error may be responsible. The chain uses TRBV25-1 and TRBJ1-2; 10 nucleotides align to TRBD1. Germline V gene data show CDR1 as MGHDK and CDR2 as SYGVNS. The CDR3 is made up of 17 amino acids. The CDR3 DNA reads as TGCGCCAGCAGTGAATATCTCCGGGACAGGGGAGACTATGGCTACACCTTC. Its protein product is CASSEYLRDRGDYGYTF.

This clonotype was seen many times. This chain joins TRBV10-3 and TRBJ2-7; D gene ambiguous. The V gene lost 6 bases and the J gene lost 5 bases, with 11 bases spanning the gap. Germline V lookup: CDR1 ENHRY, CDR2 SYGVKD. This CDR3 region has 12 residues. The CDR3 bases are TGTGCCATCAGCCCCCTTGGGAACGAGCAGTACTTC. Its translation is CAISPLGNEQYF.

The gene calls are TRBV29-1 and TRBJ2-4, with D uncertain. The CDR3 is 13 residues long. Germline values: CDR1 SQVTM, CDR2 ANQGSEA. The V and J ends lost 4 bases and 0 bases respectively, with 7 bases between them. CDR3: CSVVSVAKNIQYF. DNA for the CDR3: TGCAGCGTTGTTTCCGTAGCCAAAAACATTCAGTACTTC.

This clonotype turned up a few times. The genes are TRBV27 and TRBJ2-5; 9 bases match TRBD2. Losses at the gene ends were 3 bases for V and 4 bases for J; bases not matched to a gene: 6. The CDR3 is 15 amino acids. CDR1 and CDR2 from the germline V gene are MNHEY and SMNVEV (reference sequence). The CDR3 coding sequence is TGTGCCAGCAGTTTCCAGCGGGGGGTCCGAGAGACCCAGTACTTC. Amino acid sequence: CASSFQRGVRETQYF.

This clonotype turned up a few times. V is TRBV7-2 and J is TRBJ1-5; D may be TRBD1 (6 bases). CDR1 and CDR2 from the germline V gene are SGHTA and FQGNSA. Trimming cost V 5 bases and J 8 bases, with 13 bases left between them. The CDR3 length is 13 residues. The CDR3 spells CASSRGGAEPQHF. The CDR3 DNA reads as TGTGCCAGCAGCCGGGGGGGCGCGGAGCCCCAGCATTTT.

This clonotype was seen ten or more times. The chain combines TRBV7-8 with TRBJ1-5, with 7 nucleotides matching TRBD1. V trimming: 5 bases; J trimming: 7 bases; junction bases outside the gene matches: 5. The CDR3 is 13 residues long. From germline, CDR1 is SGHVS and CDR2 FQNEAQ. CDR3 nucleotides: TGTGCCAGCAGCCCACAGGGGTTCCAGCCCCAGCATTTT. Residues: CASSPQGFQPQHF. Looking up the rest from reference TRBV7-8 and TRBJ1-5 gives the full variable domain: GAGVSQSPRYKVAKRGQDVALRCDPISGHVSLFWYQQALGQGPEFLTYFQNEAQLDKSGLPSDRFFAERPEGSVSTLKIQRTQQEDSAVYLCASSPQGFQPQHFGDGTRLSIL.